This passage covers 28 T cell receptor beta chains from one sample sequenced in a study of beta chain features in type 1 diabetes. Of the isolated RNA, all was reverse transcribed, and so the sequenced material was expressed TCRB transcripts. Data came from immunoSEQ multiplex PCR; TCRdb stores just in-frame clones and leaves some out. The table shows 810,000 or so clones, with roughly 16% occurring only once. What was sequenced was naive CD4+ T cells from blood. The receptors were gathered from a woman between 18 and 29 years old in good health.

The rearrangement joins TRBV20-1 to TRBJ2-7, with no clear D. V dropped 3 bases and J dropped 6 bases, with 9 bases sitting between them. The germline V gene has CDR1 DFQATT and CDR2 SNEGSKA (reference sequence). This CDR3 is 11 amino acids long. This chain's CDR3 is CSASRAPEQYF. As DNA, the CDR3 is TGCAGTGCTAGTAGGGCTCCCGAGCAGTACTTC.

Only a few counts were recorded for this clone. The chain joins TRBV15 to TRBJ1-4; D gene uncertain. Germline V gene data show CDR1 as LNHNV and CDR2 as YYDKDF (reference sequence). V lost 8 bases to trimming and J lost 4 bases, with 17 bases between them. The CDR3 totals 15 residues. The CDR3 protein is CATRRSLPRNEKLFF. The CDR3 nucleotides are TGTGCCACCCGACGCTCCCTACCCCGTAATGAAAAACTGTTTTTT.

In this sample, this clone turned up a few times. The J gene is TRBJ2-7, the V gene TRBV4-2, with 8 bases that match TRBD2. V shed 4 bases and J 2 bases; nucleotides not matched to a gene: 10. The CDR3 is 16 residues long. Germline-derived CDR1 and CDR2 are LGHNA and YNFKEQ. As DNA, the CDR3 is TGTGCCAGCAGCCGTTCCTATAGCGGGATCCCCTACGAGCAGTACTTC. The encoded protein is CASSRSYSGIPYEQYF.

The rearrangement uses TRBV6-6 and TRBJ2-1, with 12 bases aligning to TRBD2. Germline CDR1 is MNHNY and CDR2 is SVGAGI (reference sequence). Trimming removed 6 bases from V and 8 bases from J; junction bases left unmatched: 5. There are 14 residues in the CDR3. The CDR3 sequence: CASSRTSGKDEQFF. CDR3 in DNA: TGTGCCAGCAGCCGGACTAGCGGGAAGGATGAGCAGTTCTTC.

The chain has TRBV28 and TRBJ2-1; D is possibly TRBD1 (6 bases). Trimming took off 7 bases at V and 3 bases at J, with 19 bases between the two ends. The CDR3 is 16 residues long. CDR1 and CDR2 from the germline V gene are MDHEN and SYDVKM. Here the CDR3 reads CASTSSGTNHYNEQFF. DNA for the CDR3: TGTGCCAGCACTTCTTCCGGGACAAACCACTACAATGAGCAGTTCTTC.

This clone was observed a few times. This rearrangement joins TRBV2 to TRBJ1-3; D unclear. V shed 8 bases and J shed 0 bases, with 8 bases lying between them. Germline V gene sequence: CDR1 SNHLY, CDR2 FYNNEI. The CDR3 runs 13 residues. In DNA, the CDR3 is TGTGCCAGCGGAATGGTCTCTGGAAACACCATATATTTT. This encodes CASGMVSGNTIYF.

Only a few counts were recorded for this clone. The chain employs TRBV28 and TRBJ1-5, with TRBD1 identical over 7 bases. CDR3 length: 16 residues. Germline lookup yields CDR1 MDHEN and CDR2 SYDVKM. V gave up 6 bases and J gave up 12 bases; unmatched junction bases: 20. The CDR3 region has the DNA TGTGCCAGCAGGGGGAGACACTTTAGGGGGCCTTTCTACCAGCATTTT. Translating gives CASRGRHFRGPFYQHF.

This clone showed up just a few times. CDR3 coding DNA: TGTGCCATCGGTCCCGACGCCAAAAACATTCAGTACTTC. This codes for CAIGPDAKNIQYF. The chain links TRBV10-3 to TRBJ2-4; D gene ambiguous. The V end was cut by 8 bases, the J end by 1 base, with 9 bases between. This CDR3 spans 13 amino acids. Looked up from germline, CDR1 is ENHRY and CDR2 is SYGVKD.

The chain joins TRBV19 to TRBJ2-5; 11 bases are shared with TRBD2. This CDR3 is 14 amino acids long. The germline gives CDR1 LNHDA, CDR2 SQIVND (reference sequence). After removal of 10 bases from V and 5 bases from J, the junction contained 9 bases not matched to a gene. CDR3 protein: CATDSGREYETQYF. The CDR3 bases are TGTGCCACAGATAGCGGGAGGGAATATGAGACCCAGTACTTC.

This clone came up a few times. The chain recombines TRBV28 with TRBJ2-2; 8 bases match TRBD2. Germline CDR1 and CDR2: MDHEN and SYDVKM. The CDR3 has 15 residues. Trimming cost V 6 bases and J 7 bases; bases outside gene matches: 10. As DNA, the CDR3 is TGTGCCAGCAGCCTTCCGGGGGGGCCAAGCGGGGAGCTGTTTTTT. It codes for CASSLPGGPSGELFF.

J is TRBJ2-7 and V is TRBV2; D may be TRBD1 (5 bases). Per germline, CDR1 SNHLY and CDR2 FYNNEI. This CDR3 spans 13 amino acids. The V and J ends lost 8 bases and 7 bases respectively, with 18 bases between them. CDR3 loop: CASLQEFHREQYF. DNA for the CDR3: TGTGCCAGCCTACAGGAGTTCCACCGGGAGCAGTACTTC.

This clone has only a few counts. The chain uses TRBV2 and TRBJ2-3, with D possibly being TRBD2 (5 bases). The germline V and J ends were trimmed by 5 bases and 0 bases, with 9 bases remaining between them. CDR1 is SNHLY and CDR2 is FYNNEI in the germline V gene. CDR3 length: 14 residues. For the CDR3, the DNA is TGTGCCAGCAGTCCCCAGCGGAGCACAGATACGCAGTATTTT. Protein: CASSPQRSTDTQYF. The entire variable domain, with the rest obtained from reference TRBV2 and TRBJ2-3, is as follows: EPEVTQTPSHQVTQMGQEVILRCVPISNHLYFYWYRQILGQKVEFLVSFYNNEISEKSEIFDDQFSVERPDGSNFTLKIRSTKLEDSAMYFCASSPQRSTDTQYFGPGTRLTVL.

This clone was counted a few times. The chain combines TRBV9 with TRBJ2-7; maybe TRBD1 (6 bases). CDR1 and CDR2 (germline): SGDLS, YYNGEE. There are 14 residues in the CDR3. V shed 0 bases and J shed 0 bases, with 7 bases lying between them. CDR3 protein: CASSVAGHSYEQYF. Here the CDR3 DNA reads TGTGCCAGCAGCGTAGCGGGACACTCCTACGAGCAGTACTTC.

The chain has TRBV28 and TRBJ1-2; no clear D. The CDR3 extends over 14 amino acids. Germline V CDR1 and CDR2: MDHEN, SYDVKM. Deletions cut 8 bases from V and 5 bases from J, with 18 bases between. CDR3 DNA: TGTGCCAGCTCTCGGCCCGCACCATTTTATGGCTACACCTTC. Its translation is CASSRPAPFYGYTF.

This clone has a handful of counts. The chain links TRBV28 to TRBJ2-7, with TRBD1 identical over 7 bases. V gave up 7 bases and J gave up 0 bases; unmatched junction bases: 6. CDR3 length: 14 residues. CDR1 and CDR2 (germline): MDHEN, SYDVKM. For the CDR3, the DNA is TGTGCCAGCAACGGGGACAGTTCCTCCTACGAGCAGTACTTC. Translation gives CASNGDSSSYEQYF.

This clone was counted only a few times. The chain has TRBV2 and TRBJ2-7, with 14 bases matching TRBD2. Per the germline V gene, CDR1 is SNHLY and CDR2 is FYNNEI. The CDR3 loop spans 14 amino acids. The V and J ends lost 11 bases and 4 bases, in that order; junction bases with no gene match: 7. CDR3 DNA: TGTGCCGGCGGGACTAGCGGGAGCTGGTACGAGCAGTACTTC. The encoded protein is CAGGTSGSWYEQYF.

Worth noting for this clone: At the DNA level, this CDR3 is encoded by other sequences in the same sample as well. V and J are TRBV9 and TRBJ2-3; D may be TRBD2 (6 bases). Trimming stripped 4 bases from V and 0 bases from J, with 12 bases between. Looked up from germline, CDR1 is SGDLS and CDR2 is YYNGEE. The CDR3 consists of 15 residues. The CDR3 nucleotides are TGTGCCAGCAGCCAGACGAGCGGGAGCACAGATACGCAGTATTTT. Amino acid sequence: CASSQTSGSTDTQYF.

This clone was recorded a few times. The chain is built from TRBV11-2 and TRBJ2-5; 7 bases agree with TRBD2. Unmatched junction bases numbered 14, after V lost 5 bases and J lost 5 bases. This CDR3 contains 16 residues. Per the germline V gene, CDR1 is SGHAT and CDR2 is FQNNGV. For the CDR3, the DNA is TGTGCCAGCAGCCTAAGACTAGCTGGACTTTCTGAGACCCAGTACTTC. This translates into CASSLRLAGLSETQYF.

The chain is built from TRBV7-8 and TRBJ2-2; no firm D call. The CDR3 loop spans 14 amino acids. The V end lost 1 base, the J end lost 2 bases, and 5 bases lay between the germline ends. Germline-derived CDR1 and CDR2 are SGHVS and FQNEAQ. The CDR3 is CASSLDSNTGELFF. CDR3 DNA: TGTGCCAGCAGCTTAGACAGCAACACCGGGGAGCTGTTTTTT.

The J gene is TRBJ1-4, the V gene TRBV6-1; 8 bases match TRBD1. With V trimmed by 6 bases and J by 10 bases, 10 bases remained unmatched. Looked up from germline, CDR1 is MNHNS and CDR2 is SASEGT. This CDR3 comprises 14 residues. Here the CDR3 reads CASSSDRVEVKLFF. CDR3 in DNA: TGTGCCAGCAGCTCGGACAGGGTCGAGGTAAAACTGTTTTTT.

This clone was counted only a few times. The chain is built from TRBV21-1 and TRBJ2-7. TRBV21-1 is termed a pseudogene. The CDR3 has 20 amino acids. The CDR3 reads CASSKAVPASPRCGLYEQYF. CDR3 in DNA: TGTGCCAGCAGCAAAGCAGTTCCGGCTAGTCCGCGTTGTGGGCTTTACGAGCAGTACTTC.

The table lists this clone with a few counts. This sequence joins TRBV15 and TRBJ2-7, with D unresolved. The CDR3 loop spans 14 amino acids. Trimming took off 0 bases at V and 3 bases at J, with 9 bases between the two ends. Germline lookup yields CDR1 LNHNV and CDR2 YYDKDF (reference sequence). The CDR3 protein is CATSRDPGVYEQYF. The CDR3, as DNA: TGTGCCACCAGCAGAGATCCGGGCGTCTACGAGCAGTACTTC.

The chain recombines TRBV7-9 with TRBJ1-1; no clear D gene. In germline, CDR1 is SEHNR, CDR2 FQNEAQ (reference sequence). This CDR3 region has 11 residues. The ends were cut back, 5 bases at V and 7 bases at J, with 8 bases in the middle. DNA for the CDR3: TGTGCCAGCAGCACCCAGGTTGAAGCTTTCTTT. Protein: CASSTQVEAFF.

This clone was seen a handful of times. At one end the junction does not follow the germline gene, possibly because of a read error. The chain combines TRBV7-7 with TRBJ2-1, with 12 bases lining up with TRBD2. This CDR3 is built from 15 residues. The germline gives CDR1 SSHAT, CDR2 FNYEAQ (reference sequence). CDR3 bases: TGTGCTAGCAGTCCTCTAGCGGGAGGGCCGTATGAGCAGTTCTTC. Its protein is CASSPLAGGPYEQFF.

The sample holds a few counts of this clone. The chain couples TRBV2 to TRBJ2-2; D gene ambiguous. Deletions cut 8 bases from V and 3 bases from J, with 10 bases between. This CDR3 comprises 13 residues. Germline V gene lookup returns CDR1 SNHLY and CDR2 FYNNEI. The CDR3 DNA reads TGTGCCAGCTCAGGCTCTTACACCGGGGAGCTGTTTTTT. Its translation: CASSGSYTGELFF.

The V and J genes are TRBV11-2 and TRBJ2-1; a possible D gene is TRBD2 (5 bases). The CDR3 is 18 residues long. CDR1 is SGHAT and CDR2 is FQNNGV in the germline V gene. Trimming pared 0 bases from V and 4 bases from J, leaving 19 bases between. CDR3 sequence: CASSLEIGPGAVYNEQFF. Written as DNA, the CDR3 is TGTGCCAGCAGCTTAGAGATCGGACCAGGAGCGGTTTACAATGAGCAGTTCTTC.

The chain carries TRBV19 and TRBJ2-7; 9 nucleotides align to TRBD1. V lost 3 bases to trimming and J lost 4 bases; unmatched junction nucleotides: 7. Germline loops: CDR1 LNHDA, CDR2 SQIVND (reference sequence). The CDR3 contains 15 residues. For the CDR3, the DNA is TGTGCCAGTAGTATGACCGGGACAGGGTATTACGAGCAGTACTTC. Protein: CASSMTGTGYYEQYF.

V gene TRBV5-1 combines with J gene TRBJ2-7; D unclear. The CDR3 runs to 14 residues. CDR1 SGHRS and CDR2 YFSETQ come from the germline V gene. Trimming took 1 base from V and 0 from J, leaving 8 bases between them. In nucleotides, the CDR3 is TGCGCCAGCAGCTTGTTAGTGAACTCCTACGAGCAGTACTTC. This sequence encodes CASSLLVNSYEQYF.